Below, one TCR beta chain is given with its context. Its antigen remains unidentified. The authors made TCR beta cDNA from 400 to 600 ng total RNA with a constant-region primer. The TCR beta library was amplified through three nested multiplex PCR rounds in a modified ARM-PCR procedure. Amplification in the first two PCR rounds was performed using TRBV1-TRBV30 forward primers and a C-beta reverse primer for around 10 cycles each. A single record per CDR3 protein comes from TCRdb applying MiXCR to the multiplex PCR reads. The sample holds about 180,000 distinct CDR3 sequences, 60% seen once. Unsorted whole blood supplied the blood RNA, and germline DNA was isolated too. The sample comes from a study of tumor-infiltrating lymphocytes in primary liver carcinoma. Findings and limits, study-wide: Relative to tumor region pairs, the tumor-adjacent and tumor-blood pairs showed overlap that was lower.

From germline, CDR1 is SQVTM and CDR2 ANQGSEA. The length of the CDR3 is 12 residues. The sequence was obtained from a man aged 35 to 55 with primary liver carcinoma and hepatitis B virus infection. The rearrangement uses TRBV29-1 and TRBJ2-1; 7 nucleotides align to TRBD2. Gene TRBJ2-7 matches the end of the DNA better, so the J call may be wrong. Sequenced material: peripheral blood. CDR3: CSVLLAAVQQYF. CDR3 nucleotides: TGCAGCGTTCTTCTAGCGGCTGTGCAGCAGTACTTC.